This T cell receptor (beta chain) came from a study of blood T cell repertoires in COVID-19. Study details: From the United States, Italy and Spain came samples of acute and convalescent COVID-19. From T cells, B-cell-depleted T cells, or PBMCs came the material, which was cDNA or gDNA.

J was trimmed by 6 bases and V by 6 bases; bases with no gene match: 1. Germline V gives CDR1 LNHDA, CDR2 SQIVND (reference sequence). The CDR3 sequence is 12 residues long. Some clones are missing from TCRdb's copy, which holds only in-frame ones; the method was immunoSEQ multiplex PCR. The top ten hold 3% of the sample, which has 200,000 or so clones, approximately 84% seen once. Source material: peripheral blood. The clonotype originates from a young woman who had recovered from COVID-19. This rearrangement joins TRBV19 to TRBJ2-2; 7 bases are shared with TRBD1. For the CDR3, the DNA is TGTGCCAGTAGACAGGGGCCCGGGGAGCTGTTTTTT. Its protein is CASRQGPGELFF.